Listed below are T cell receptor beta chains from one sample, sequenced in a study of shared clonotypes between healthy human individuals. Clones were sequenced by immunoSEQ multiplex PCR, and TCRdb holds only the in-frame ones, with some missing. Of roughly 1,600,000 clones in the sample, less than 99% are singletons; the top ten hold approximately 0.4%. Sequencing input: naive CD4+ T cells sorted from blood. These receptors were collected from a man younger than 40 in good health. The CDR3 runs from the conserved cysteine through the conserved F or W. D genes are given only for firm matches. Some rows have no size entry. The others give once, few or many, or a class for an expanded clone.

d_call,j_call,v_call,clone_size,cdr3_nt,cdr3_aa
TRBD2,TRBJ2-1,TRBV9,.,TGTGCCAGCAGCGTAGTGGGAGCCGGGACTAGCGGATACAATGAGCAGTTCTTC,CASSVVGAGTSGYNEQFF
TRBD1,TRBJ2-7,TRBV5-6,.,TGTGCCAGCAGCTTGGTTGGGACAGGGGTTGTCGAGCAGTACTTC,CASSLVGTGVVEQYF
.,TRBJ2-3,TRBV18,once,TGTGCCAGCTCACCGGGCGGTACGCAGTATTTT,CASSPGGTQYF
.,TRBJ2-2,TRBV19,.,TGTGCCAGTTACGGGGACTTGAACACCGGGGAGCTGTTTTTT,CASYGDLNTGELFF
.,TRBJ2-7,TRBV4-3,.,TGCGCCAGCAGCCAAGTTTCCGGGAGCTCCTACGAGCAGTACTTC,CASSQVSGSSYEQYF
.,TRBJ2-3,TRBV7-8,.,TGTGCCAGCAAGGACCCCCCTGGATTTGGGTGGGCAGATACGCAGTATTTT,CASKDPPGFGWADTQYF
.,TRBJ2-3,TRBV18,.,TGTGCCAGCTCACCTAGCGGAACCACAGATACGCAGTATTTT,CASSPSGTTDTQYF
.,TRBJ2-1,TRBV7-6,.,TGTGCCAGCAGCCTGATGGCAGGGGCTAACAATGAGCAGTTCTTC,CASSLMAGANNEQFF
.,TRBJ2-5,TRBV28,.,TGTGCCAGCAGTGAGTCGGGATCAGCAGGCGAGACCCAGTACTTC,CASSESGSAGETQYF
TRBD1,TRBJ2-2,TRBV7-9,.,TGTGCCAGCAGCTCCCGGGTCGGACAGGGGAACACCGGGGAGCTGTTTTTT,CASSSRVGQGNTGELFF
.,TRBJ2-1,TRBV7-9,.,TGTGCCAGCAGCACAATACGTGGCTCTTCGGGCTCCTACAATGAGCAGTTCTTC,CASSTIRGSSGSYNEQFF
.,TRBJ1-5,TRBV19,.,TGTGCCAGTATAGAACAGTCTATTCAATATAGCAATCAGCCCCAGCATTTT,CASIEQSIQYSNQPQHF
.,TRBJ1-2,TRBV6-4,.,TGTGCCAGCAGTGAGATTTACGGGGGCGCGGATGGTTACACCTTC,CASSEIYGGADGYTF
.,TRBJ1-1,TRBV6-5,.,TGTGCCAGCACCGCCGGGCCACCGGGTACTGAAGCTTTCTTT,CASTAGPPGTEAFF
.,TRBJ2-7,TRBV7-6,.,TGTGCCAGCAGCTTAGGGGGAGGGGGGGCCTACGAGCAGTACTTC,CASSLGGGGAYEQYF
TRBD1,TRBJ1-3,TRBV11-2,.,TGTGCCAGCAGCTCCGAACAGGGGATGTCTGGAAACACCATATATTTT,CASSSEQGMSGNTIYF
.,TRBJ2-7,TRBV11-2,.,TGTGCCAGCAGCTTACTGGACAGAACCTACGAGCAGTACTTC,CASSLLDRTYEQYF
.,TRBJ2-3,TRBV18,.,TGTGCCAGCTCATCCCTAGACAATACGCAGTATTTT,CASSSLDNTQYF
TRBD1,TRBJ1-5,TRBV7-2,.,TGTGCCAGCAGCCTAGGACAGGGCAATCAGCCCCAGCATTTT,CASSLGQGNQPQHF
TRBD2,TRBJ2-7,TRBV14,.,TGTGCCAGCAGGCAAAGCGGGGGGTACGCCGAGCAGTACTTC,CASRQSGGYAEQYF
.,TRBJ1-2,TRBV6-1,.,TGTGCCAGCAGTGAAGCTGGTGGCTACACCTTC,CASSEAGGYTF
.,TRBJ2-5,TRBV7-3,.,TGTGCCAGCAGTCCGACTAGGGAAGAGACCCAGTACTTC,CASSPTREETQYF
TRBD1,TRBJ2-4,TRBV29-1,.,TGCAGCGTTGCGCGGAGACAGGGAACCAAAAACATTCAGTACTTC,CSVARRQGTKNIQYF
.,TRBJ2-5,TRBV5-1,.,TGCGCCAGCACGAGGGCGGGACTCCAAGAGACCCAGTACTTC,CASTRAGLQETQYF
TRBD2,TRBJ2-7,TRBV11-2,.,TGTGCCAGCAGCTCACTAGCGGGAGACGCCGAGCAGTACTTC,CASSSLAGDAEQYF
.,TRBJ1-4,TRBV5-5,.,TGTGCCAGCAGCTTAAATAATGAAAAACTGTTTTTT,CASSLNNEKLFF
TRBD1,TRBJ1-5,TRBV28,.,TGTGCCAGCAGGTTAGGCGGGACAGGGGGGAATCAGCCCCAGCATTTT,CASRLGGTGGNQPQHF
TRBD1,TRBJ2-7,TRBV5-4,.,TGTGCCAGCAGCTTGAGACAGGGAACCTTCTACGAGCAGTACTTC,CASSLRQGTFYEQYF
.,TRBJ2-7,TRBV5-5,once,TGTGCCAGCAGCTTGGCGGCGGGGGCAACTTACGAGCAGTACTTC,CASSLAAGATYEQYF
.,TRBJ2-5,TRBV7-2,.,TGTGCCAGCAGCTTAGTTCGCGAGGTCTTGGAGACCCAGTACTTC,CASSLVREVLETQYF
TRBD2,TRBJ2-3,TRBV10-1,.,TGCGCCAGCAGTGAGATGACTAGCGGGGTGGGAGATACGCAGTATTTT,CASSEMTSGVGDTQYF
.,TRBJ2-2,TRBV6-5,.,TGTGCCAGCAGTTCCTCCGTATGGGGCACCGGGGAGCTGTTTTTT,CASSSSVWGTGELFF
TRBD2,TRBJ2-1,TRBV10-3,.,TGTGCCATCAGCGCTAGCGGGGGTGACAATGAGCAGTTCTTC,CAISASGGDNEQFF
.,TRBJ1-5,TRBV6-1,once,TGTGCCAGCAGTACCACAGCCAATCAGCCCCAGCATTTT,CASSTTANQPQHF
.,TRBJ2-7,TRBV7-8,.,TGTGCCAGCAGCTTTAGGGGGGACTACGAGCAGTACTTC,CASSFRGDYEQYF